This is a list of T cell receptor beta chains from one sample in a study of OX40 agonist ivuxolimab in advanced cancers. Sequenced by immunoSEQ multiplex PCR; TCRdb stores in-frame clones only, minus some. This repertoire shows 50,000 to 85,000 clones, roughly 87% found once; its top ten account for 2.5%. Material: CD4+ or CD8+ T cells sorted from blood, obtained in a trial of the OX40 agonist ivuxolimab. These receptors were taken from an adult with an advanced solid tumor such as melanoma, head and neck, liver or kidney cancer. Both conserved end residues are part of each CDR3. D genes are given only for firm matches. A row's size may be missing; if present it is once, few, many or a size class.

NA	NA	TRBV14	TRBJ2-2	CASSQIVGSGLGELFF	TGTGCCAGCAGCCAAATCGTTGGATCGGGGCTCGGGGAGCTGTTTTTT
medium-sized	TRBD1	TRBV6-1	TRBJ2-7	CASDGTGAYEQYF	TGTGCCAGCGACGGGACAGGGGCCTACGAGCAGTACTTC
NA	NA	TRBV5-1	TRBJ2-1	CASSSEPPGEILNEQFF	TGCGCCAGCAGCTCCGAGCCCCCGGGAGAGATTTTGAATGAGCAGTTCTTC
NA	TRBD2	TRBV5-1	TRBJ2-3	CASTPAGGVGTDTQYF	TGCGCCAGCACCCCCGCGGGGGGCGTTGGCACAGATACGCAGTATTTT
NA	NA	TRBV4-3	TRBJ2-2	CASSQGVSGTNTGELFF	TGCGCCAGCAGCCAAGGGGTGAGCGGTACGAACACCGGGGAGCTGTTTTTT
NA	TRBD2	TRBV27	TRBJ2-5	CASSLPGTRETQYF	TGTGCCAGCAGTTTACCCGGGACTAGAGAGACCCAGTACTTC
few	TRBD1	TRBV27	TRBJ1-5	CAVGQDNQPQHF	TGTGCCGTGGGACAGGACAATCAGCCCCAGCATTTT
NA	TRBD2	TRBV28	TRBJ2-1	CASSLPGVAGVDEQFF	TGTGCCAGCAGTTTACCCGGAGTAGCGGGAGTGGATGAGCAGTTCTTC
few	TRBD1	TRBV18	TRBJ2-3	CASSPLGTGKTDTQYF	TGTGCCAGCTCACCACTGGGGACAGGGAAAACAGATACGCAGTATTTT
NA	TRBD2	TRBV27	TRBJ2-2	CASSPRLSGRGTGELFF	TGTGCCAGCAGTCCCCGACTTAGCGGGAGAGGTACCGGGGAGCTGTTTTTT
NA	NA	TRBV9	TRBJ2-1	CASSVGSFDEQFF	TGTGCCAGCAGCGTAGGAAGTTTCGATGAGCAGTTCTTC
NA	TRBD2	TRBV19	TRBJ2-1	CASSIDLAGVFANEQFF	TGTGCCAGTAGTATAGATCTTGCGGGAGTGTTTGCCAATGAGCAGTTCTTC
once	NA	TRBV14	TRBJ1-3	CASSQVGRRVSGNTIYF	TGTGCCAGCAGCCAAGTAGGTCGGAGGGTCTCTGGAAACACCATATATTTT
NA	TRBD2	TRBV29-1	TRBJ2-1	CSVGLAGGDEQFF	TGCAGCGTGGGACTAGCGGGAGGAGATGAGCAGTTCTTC
medium-sized	TRBD1	TRBV19	TRBJ2-7	CASRDRDRGGNYEQYF	TGTGCCAGTAGGGACCGAGACAGGGGGGGGAACTACGAGCAGTACTTC
NA	NA	TRBV11-2	TRBJ2-5	CASSSRPAGGETQYF	TGTGCCAGCAGCTCTAGACCTGCTGGTGGAGAGACCCAGTACTTC
few	NA	TRBV27	TRBJ2-1	CASSLLAKSSYNEQFF	TGTGCCAGCAGTTTACTAGCGAAAAGCTCCTACAATGAGCAGTTCTTC
few	TRBD2	TRBV5-1	TRBJ2-3	CASSYLSGGADTQYF	TGCGCCAGCAGCTATCTATCGGGAGGGGCAGATACGCAGTATTTT
NA	TRBD1	TRBV7-2	TRBJ1-3	CASSSVAGTAGNTIYF	TGTGCCAGCAGCTCCGTCGCCGGGACAGCTGGAAACACCATATATTTT
NA	TRBD1	TRBV5-4	TRBJ1-1	CASSGKGQPKEAFF	TGTGCCAGCAGCGGGAAGGGACAGCCAAAAGAAGCTTTCTTT
NA	NA	TRBV9	TRBJ1-4	CASSVDPGWEKLFF	TGTGCCAGCAGCGTGGATCCAGGGTGGGAAAAACTGTTTTTT
NA	TRBD2	TRBV5-6	TRBJ2-1	CASSLAPGGRFMNEQFF	TGTGCCAGCAGCTTGGCTCCGGGCGGGAGGTTCATGAATGAGCAGTTCTTC
NA	TRBD2	TRBV7-6	TRBJ2-1	CASSFHSSSGYNEQFF	TGTGCCAGCAGCTTTCATTCGTCTAGCGGATACAATGAGCAGTTCTTC
NA	TRBD2	TRBV11-2	TRBJ2-7	CASSLGLAAYEQYF	TGTGCCAGCAGCTTGGGACTAGCGGCCTACGAGCAGTACTTC
few	NA	TRBV11-2	TRBJ1-1	CASSKRLNTEAFF	TGTGCCAGCAGCAAGAGATTGAACACTGAAGCTTTCTTT
NA	NA	TRBV7-2	TRBJ1-2	CASSEAGNGYTF	TGTGCCAGCAGCGAGGCGGGGAATGGCTACACCTTC
NA	NA	TRBV19	TRBJ2-5	CASSIVAGAGETQYF	TGTGCCAGTAGTATCGTCGCAGGGGCAGGAGAGACCCAGTACTTC
NA	NA	TRBV6-1	TRBJ2-5	CASSIGGQETQYF	TGTGCCAGCAGTATAGGGGGCCAAGAGACCCAGTACTTC
once	NA	TRBV9	TRBJ2-1	CASSAQTHSGHLSNEQFF	TGTGCCAGCAGCGCCCAAACGCACTCGGGACACCTCTCCAATGAGCAGTTCTTC
NA	NA	TRBV6-4	TRBJ2-2	CASSEYTLTGELFF	TGTGCCAGCAGTGAATATACACTAACCGGGGAGCTGTTTTTT
NA	NA	TRBV11-2	TRBJ2-5	CASSYRETQYF	TGTGCCAGCAGCTACAGAGAGACCCAGTACTTC
NA	TRBD2	TRBV5-1	TRBJ2-7	CASSWSGSSDEQYF	TGCGCCAGCAGCTGGAGCGGGAGCAGTGACGAGCAGTACTTC
once	NA	TRBV28	TRBJ2-4	CASGGEGEAKNIQYF	TGTGCCAGCGGTGGTGAGGGGGAAGCCAAAAACATTCAGTACTTC
NA	NA	TRBV18	TRBJ2-3	CASSPLPADGSSTDTQYF	TGTGCCAGCTCACCACTCCCCGCGGACGGTTCTAGCACAGATACGCAGTATTTT
NA	NA	TRBV27	TRBJ1-6	CASSLGTLARNSPLHF	TGTGCCAGCAGTTTAGGGACTCTCGCCCGGAATTCACCCCTCCACTTT
NA	TRBD1	TRBV5-6	TRBJ1-4	CASGLTGISTNEKLFF	TGTGCCAGCGGCCTGACAGGGATCTCAACTAATGAAAAACTGTTTTTT
NA	NA	TRBV6-6	TRBJ2-1	CASLSEGLRNEQFF	TGTGCCAGCCTCTCAGAGGGGCTCCGAAATGAGCAGTTCTTC
NA	NA	TRBV7-6	TRBJ2-7	CASSLVPREQYF	TGTGCCAGCAGCTTAGTTCCGCGGGAGCAGTACTTC